The source of this TCR beta chain is a study of sequential checkpoint blockade in melanoma. On the study more broadly: Matched biopsies came pretreatment and at week 13 for around 24 patients.

The data were produced by immunoSEQ multiplex PCR, yet TCRdb's version contains in-frame clones alone and is incomplete. The sample consists of approximately 10,000 clones, approximately 27% of them appearing once. By frequency in the sample, this clone is hyperexpanded. The treatment is: randomized to nivolumab then ipilimumab (arm A) or the reverse (arm B). The CDR3 length is 14 residues. Unmatched junction bases numbered 7, after V lost 3 bases and J lost 4 bases. Looked up from germline, CDR1 is SGDLS and CDR2 is YYNGEE. The V and J genes are TRBV9 and TRBJ2-7; 7 positions match TRBD2. Sequenced material: tumor tissue (inferred from file names), taken from a patient given nivolumab and ipilimumab in sequence. This receptor was taken from a human donor with melanoma. The CDR3 protein is CASSGTGGSYEQYF. In DNA form, the CDR3 reads TGTGCCAGCAGCGGTACGGGGGGTTCTTACGAGCAGTACTTC.